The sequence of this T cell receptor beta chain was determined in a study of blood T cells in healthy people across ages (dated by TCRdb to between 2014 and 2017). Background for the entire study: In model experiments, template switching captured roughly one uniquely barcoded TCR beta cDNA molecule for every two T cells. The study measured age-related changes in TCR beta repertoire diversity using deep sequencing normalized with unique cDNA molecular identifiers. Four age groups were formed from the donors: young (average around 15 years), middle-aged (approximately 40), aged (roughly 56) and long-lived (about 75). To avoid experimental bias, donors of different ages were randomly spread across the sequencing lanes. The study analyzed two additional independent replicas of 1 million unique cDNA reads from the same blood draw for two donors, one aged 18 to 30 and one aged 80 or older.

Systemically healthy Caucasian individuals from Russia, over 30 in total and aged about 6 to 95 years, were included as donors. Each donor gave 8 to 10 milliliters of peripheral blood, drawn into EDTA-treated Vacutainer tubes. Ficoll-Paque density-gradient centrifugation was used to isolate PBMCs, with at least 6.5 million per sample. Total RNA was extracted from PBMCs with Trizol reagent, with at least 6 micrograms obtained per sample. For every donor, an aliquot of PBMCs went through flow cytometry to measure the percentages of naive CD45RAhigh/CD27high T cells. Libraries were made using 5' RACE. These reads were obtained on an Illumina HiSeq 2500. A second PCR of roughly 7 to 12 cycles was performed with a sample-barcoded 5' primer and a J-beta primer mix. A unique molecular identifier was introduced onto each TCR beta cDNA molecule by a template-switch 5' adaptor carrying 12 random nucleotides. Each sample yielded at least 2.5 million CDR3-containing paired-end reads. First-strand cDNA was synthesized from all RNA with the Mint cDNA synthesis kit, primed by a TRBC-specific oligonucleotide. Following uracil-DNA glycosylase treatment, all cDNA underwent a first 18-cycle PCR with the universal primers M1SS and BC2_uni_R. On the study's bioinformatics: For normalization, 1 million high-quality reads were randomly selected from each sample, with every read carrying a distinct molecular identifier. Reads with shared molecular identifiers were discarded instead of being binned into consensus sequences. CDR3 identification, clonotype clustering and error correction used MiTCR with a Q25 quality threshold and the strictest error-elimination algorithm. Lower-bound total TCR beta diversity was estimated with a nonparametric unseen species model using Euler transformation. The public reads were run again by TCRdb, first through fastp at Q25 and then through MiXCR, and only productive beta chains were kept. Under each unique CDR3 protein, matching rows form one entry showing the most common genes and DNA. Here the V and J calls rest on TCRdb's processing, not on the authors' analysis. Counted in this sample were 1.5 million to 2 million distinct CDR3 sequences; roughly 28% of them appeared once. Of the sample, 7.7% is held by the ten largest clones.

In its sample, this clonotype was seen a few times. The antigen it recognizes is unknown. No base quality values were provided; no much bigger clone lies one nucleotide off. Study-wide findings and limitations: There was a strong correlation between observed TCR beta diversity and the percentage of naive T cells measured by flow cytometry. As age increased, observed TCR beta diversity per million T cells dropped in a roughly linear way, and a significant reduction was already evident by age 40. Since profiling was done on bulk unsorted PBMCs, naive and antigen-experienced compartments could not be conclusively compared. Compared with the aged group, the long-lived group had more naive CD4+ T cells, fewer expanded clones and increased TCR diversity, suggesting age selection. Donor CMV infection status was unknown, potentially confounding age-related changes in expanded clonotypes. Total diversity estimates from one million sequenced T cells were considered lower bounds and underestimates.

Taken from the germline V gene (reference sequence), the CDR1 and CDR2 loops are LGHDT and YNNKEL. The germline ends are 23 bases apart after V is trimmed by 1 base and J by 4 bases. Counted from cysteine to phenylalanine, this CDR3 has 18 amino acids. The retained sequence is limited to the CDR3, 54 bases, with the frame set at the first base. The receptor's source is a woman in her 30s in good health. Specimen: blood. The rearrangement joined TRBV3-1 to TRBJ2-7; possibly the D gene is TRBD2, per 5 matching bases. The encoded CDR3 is CASSQGGSLSADFYEQYF. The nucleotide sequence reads TGTGCCAGCAGCCAAGGAGGGTCGCTGTCCGCAGATTTTTACGAGCAGTACTTC.